The 30 T cell receptor beta chains presented below share a single source sample, sequenced in a study of regulatory T cells in long-lasting Graves disease. Regarding time point: newly diagnosed GD, antithyroid drugs for less than 3 months. Researchers made the TCR library from RNA that was extracted from PBMCs. With iRepertoire HTBI primers and Arm-PCR of CDR3 regions, TCR beta libraries were built. TCRdb independently ran MiXCR on the multiplex PCR reads; one entry per CDR3 protein. There are under 300,000 distinct CDR3 sequences in the sample; roughly 18% occur only once, and around 15% lies in the top ten. These sequences were also reported in another study, on T cells in Graves' hyperthyroidism and ophthalmopathy.

Sequences were derived from peripheral blood mononuclear cells (PBMCs), sampled at new diagnosis, from a patient treated with antithyroid drugs. All receptors derive from a woman in her thirties with Graves disease.

The table lists this clonotype with many counts. An end of the junction does not agree with germline; a read error may underlie this. The chain couples TRBV5-5 to TRBJ1-1, with D hard to call. CDR1 is SGHKS and CDR2 is YYEKEE in the germline V gene (reference sequence). This CDR3 is built from 14 residues. CDR3 sequence reads: CASSLPLGSTEAFF. CDR3 bases: TGCGCCAGCAGCTTGCCCCTCGGGAGCACTGAAGCTTTCTTT.

The sample holds many counts of this clonotype. V and J are TRBV10-1 and TRBJ1-2; D is possibly TRBD1 (5 bases). The CDR3 totals 13 residues. Deletions cut 5 bases from V and 4 bases from J, with 11 bases between. CDR1 and CDR2 from the germline V gene are WNHNN and SYGVQD (reference sequence). CDR3 nucleotides: TGCGCCAGCAGTAGGGACCAAGGCTATGGCTACACCTTC. Its translation: CASSRDQGYGYTF.

This clonotype has at least ten counts. This rearrangement joins TRBV5-6 to TRBJ1-1, with D perhaps matching TRBD1 (5 bases). Trimming removed 4 bases from V and 10 bases from J, with 17 bases in between. Germline lookup yields CDR1 SGHDT and CDR2 YYEEEE. CDR3 size: 13 residues. This chain's CDR3 is CASSPGPDWGAFF. CDR3 in DNA: TGTGCCAGCAGCCCGGGGCCGGATTGGGGAGCTTTCTTT.

This clonotype was seen many times. The CDR3 sequence: CASRRIGANEQFF. The CDR3 coding sequence is TGTGCCAGCAGGCGCATAGGGGCCAATGAGCAGTTCTTC. This chain links TRBV11-2 with TRBJ2-1; D possibly corresponds to TRBD1 (5 bases). V lost 6 bases, J lost 6 bases, and 12 bases lay in between. CDR1 is SGHAT, CDR2 FQNNGV, per germline. This CDR3 is 13 amino acids long.

This clonotype was counted many times. Because the CDR3's place on the DNA is in doubt, the DNA is left out and the CDR3 is given as listed by TCRdb. The V gene is TRBV6-2 or TRBV6-3, the J gene TRBJ1-1; TRBD1 is the table's D call, not checked against the DNA. Termini included, the CDR3 measures 11 amino acids. In germline, CDR1 is MNHEY, CDR2 SVGEGT. The chain's CDR3 is CASWGQGSTFF.

This clonotype was seen many times. The chain links TRBV20-1 to TRBJ1-3; D is uncertain. Germline V gives CDR1 DFQATT, CDR2 SNEGSKA (reference sequence). Trimming stripped 7 bases from V and 2 bases from J, with 9 bases between. The CDR3 length is 12 residues. CDR3 protein: CSVRGTGNTIYF. The CDR3 coding sequence is TGCAGTGTCCGAGGGACTGGAAACACCATATATTTT.

This clonotype showed up many times. V and J are TRBV7-9 and TRBJ1-6; D remains ambiguous. CDR1 and CDR2 from the germline V gene are SEHNR and FQNEAQ (reference sequence). The V end was cut by 2 bases, the J end by 14 bases, with 22 bases between. The CDR3 loop spans 16 amino acids. The DNA for the CDR3 is TGTGCCAGCAGCTTATTAGGCTCCGGACCCGAGGCATCCCTCCACTTT. Protein product: CASSLLGSGPEASLHF.

This clonotype was seen ten or more times. The chain uses TRBV12-3 or TRBV12-4 and TRBJ1-5; D unresolved. V was shortened by 3 bases and J by 4 bases, with 10 bases between the two germline ends. The CDR3 is 14 residues long. The CDR3: CASSFRRGNQPQHF. Written as DNA, the CDR3 is TGTGCCAGCAGTTTTAGACGGGGTAATCAGCCCCAGCATTTT.

This clonotype was seen a handful of times. The CDR3 sequence is CASSHDRLNTEAFF. The CDR3 coding sequence is TGCGCCAGCAGCCACGACAGGCTGAACACTGAAGCTTTCTTT. The chain employs TRBV5-1 and TRBJ1-1, with a possible D match to TRBD1 (6 bases). There are 14 residues in the CDR3. The germline V gene encodes CDR1 SGHRS and CDR2 YFSETQ. V was clipped by 4 bases and J by 0 bases, with 10 bases between them.

The table lists this clonotype with many counts. The chain recombines TRBV18 with TRBJ2-1, with D uncertain. The CDR3 has 17 amino acids. Germline assignment: CDR1 KGHSH and CDR2 LQKENI. V was shortened by 0 bases and J by 5 bases, with 17 bases between the two germline ends. The chain's CDR3 is CASSPPTTKRSHNEQFF. Written as DNA, the CDR3 is TGTGCCAGCTCACCACCGACCACCAAAAGAAGCCACAATGAGCAGTTCTTC.

This clonotype has at least ten counts. The V and J genes are TRBV20-1 and TRBJ1-1, with 8 positions matching TRBD1. Germline V gene lookup returns CDR1 DFQATT and CDR2 SNEGSKA (reference sequence). Trimming at V came to 4 bases and at J to 4 bases, leaving 8 bases not matched to a gene. This CDR3 is built from 14 residues. The CDR3 sequence is CSATRTGLGTEAFF. In DNA form, the CDR3 reads TGCAGTGCTACCCGGACAGGGCTGGGCACTGAAGCTTTCTTT.

Worth noting for this clonotype: A single base separates this from a much larger clone, so it may be a read error. This chain joins TRBV27 and TRBJ2-7; D gene unclear. Trimming shortened V by 6 bases and J by 3 bases, and 6 bases separated the two germline ends. CDR3 length: 11 residues. CDR1 and CDR2 (germline): MNHEY, SMNVEV (reference sequence). The CDR3 nucleotides read TGTGCCAGCAGGTCCGACTACGAGCAGTACTTC. Its translation is CASRSDYEQYF.

V and J are TRBV10-2 and TRBJ1-6, with D possibly matching TRBD1 (5 bases). Per the germline V gene, CDR1 is WSHSY and CDR2 is SAAADI. This CDR3 spans 14 amino acids. The ends were cut back, 7 bases at V and 7 bases at J, with 14 bases in the middle. CDR3 in DNA: TGCGCCAGCAATTTGTCAGGGTTGAATTCACCCCTCCACTTT. It specifies CASNLSGLNSPLHF.

Points on this clonotype: At one end, the junction sequence differs from germline, possibly due to a read error. The chain combines TRBV6-5 with TRBJ2-2; 8 bases map to TRBD2. Germline CDR1 reads MNHEY; CDR2 reads SVGAGI. The CDR3 runs to 15 residues. The CDR3 sequence is CASSYASGSTGELFF. CDR3 nucleotides: TGTGCCAGCAGTTACGCCAGCGGGAGTACCGGGGAGCTGTTCTTT.

This clonotype was seen ten or more times. The chain links TRBV20-1 to TRBJ2-1; a weak D match, TRBD2 (6 bases). The CDR3 is 12 residues long. CDR1 is DFQATT, CDR2 SNEGSKA, per germline (reference sequence). The V gene lost 6 bases and the J gene lost 7 bases, with 13 bases spanning the gap. CDR3 bases: TGCAGTGCAACCGACAGCGGGAATGAGCAGTTCTTC. Its protein is CSATDSGNEQFF.

This clonotype showed up many times. The gene calls are TRBV4-1 and TRBJ2-7; a possible D gene is TRBD2 (5 bases). The ends were cut back, 2 bases at V and 6 bases at J, with 17 bases in the middle. The V gene's germline CDR1 is MGHRA and CDR2 YSYEKL. The CDR3 runs to 15 residues. DNA for the CDR3: TGCGCCAGCAGCCAACGCGGGTTACTGGGTCGCGAGCAGTACTTC. Protein product: CASSQRGLLGREQYF.

This clonotype was observed many times. Mismatch with germline at one junction end may stem from a read error. The V call is TRBV6-1, the J call TRBJ1-1; no clear D gene. The germline gives CDR1 MNHNS, CDR2 SASEGT. The CDR3 consists of 14 residues. CDR3 sequence (DNA): TGCGCCAGCAGTGATGGGCCAGGGAACACTGAAGCTTTCTTT. Its translation: CASSDGPGNTEAFF.

This clonotype was detected many times. This sequence joins TRBV20-1 and TRBJ1-5; no firm D call. This CDR3 has 12 residues. Per germline, CDR1 DFQATT and CDR2 SNEGSKA (reference sequence). Trimming pared 1 base from V and 5 bases from J, leaving 6 bases between. The CDR3 DNA reads TGCAGTGCTAGAGTCCATTATCAGCCCCAGCATTTT. Protein product: CSARVHYQPQHF.

This clonotype was recorded at least ten times. This chain uses TRBV12-5 with TRBJ1-4, with 7 bases lining up with TRBD1. Trimming took 2 bases from V and 10 from J; bases not matched to a gene: 10. There are 15 residues in the CDR3. Germline assignment: CDR1 LGHNT and CDR2 FRNRAP. CDR3 loop: CASGLPPNRGGKLFF. CDR3 nucleotide sequence: TGTGCTAGTGGTTTGCCTCCGAACAGGGGTGGAAAACTGTTTTTT.

This clonotype was found many times. This sequence joins TRBV6-1 and TRBJ2-5; TRBD1 matches 8 bases. CDR3 length: 16 residues. The ends lost 0 bases at V and 4 bases at J; junction bases unmatched: 7. Germline V gene sequence: CDR1 MNHNS, CDR2 SASEGT. Here the CDR3 reads CASSEALGQAAETQYF. DNA for the CDR3: TGTGCCAGCAGTGAAGCTCTGGGACAGGCGGCAGAGACCCAGTACTTC.

The sample holds many counts of this clonotype. The rearrangement joins TRBV3-1 to TRBJ1-1; D is ambiguous. The CDR3 has 14 residues. V dropped 3 bases and J dropped 1 base, with 9 bases sitting between them. Looked up from germline, CDR1 is LGHDT and CDR2 is YNNKEL (reference sequence). CDR3 in DNA: TGTGCCAGCAGCCAGAACCAGCCGAACACTGAAGCTTTCTTT. Its translation is CASSQNQPNTEAFF.

V usage is TRBV19 and J usage is TRBJ2-6, with D tentatively TRBD1 or TRBD2 (5 bases each). In germline, CDR1 is LNHDA, CDR2 SQIVND (reference sequence). Trimming removed 4 bases from V and 0 bases from J, with 16 bases in between. This CDR3 region has 18 residues. As DNA, the CDR3 is TGTGCCAGTAGTAGAGGGACGGAGCGATACTCTGGGGCCAACGTCCTGACTTTC. Protein product: CASSRGTERYSGANVLTF.

The table lists this clonotype with a few counts. CDR3 in amino acids: CASRSTGFAYNEQFF. The CDR3 DNA sequence: TGTGCCAGCAGATCGACAGGGTTCGCCTACAATGAGCAGTTCTTC. The rearrangement uses TRBV6-2 or TRBV6-3 and TRBJ2-1; 7 positions agree with TRBD1. Germline V gives CDR1 MNHEY, CDR2 SVGEGT. There are 15 residues in the CDR3. J was trimmed by 2 bases and V by 6 bases; bases with no gene match: 7.

This clonotype was found many times. The rearrangement links TRBV5-4 to TRBJ1-1; no clear D gene. The germline gives CDR1 SGHNT, CDR2 YYREEE (reference sequence). CDR3 size: 15 residues. V was cut by 7 bases and J by 3 bases, with 19 bases left in between. CDR3: CASSAYVPGDTEAFF. The CDR3 DNA follows: TGTGCCAGCTCAGCTTATGTTCCAGGAGACACTGAAGCTTTCTTT.

This clonotype was detected only a few times. Because it lacks the conserved phenylalanine or tryptophan at the end, this CDR3 is likely a read error. The chain employs TRBV6-9 and TRBJ2-7, with a possible D match to TRBD2 (6 bases). Germline V gene sequence: CDR1 MNHGY, CDR2 SVAAGI. The CDR3 totals 16 residues. V dropped 4 bases and J dropped 6 bases, with 22 bases sitting between them. The CDR3 DNA is TGTGCCAGCAGTTCATCCCCCGGGGGTGCCGTTTCCGAGCAGTACCTC. This codes for CASSSSPGGAVSEQYL.

A remark on this clonotype: This clone may be a read error of a much larger clone one base away. The conserved phenylalanine or tryptophan is not found at the CDR3 terminus, so this likely reflects a read error. V usage is TRBV11-3 and J usage is TRBJ2-7; 9 bases agree with TRBD1. CDR1 is SGHNT and CDR2 is YENEEA in the germline V gene. Trimming took 9 bases from V and 7 from J; bases not matched to a gene: 13. CDR3 size: 14 residues. In nucleotides, the CDR3 is TGTGCCAGTAGTTCCCGGGACAGGGCTAGGGAGCAGTACCTC. Protein sequence: CASSSRDRAREQYL.

This clonotype showed up just once. The CDR3 DNA follows: TGTGCCAGCAGTATCTCGGCGGGACAGGATGAAAAACTGTTTTTT. Translating it yields CASSISAGQDEKLFF. This chain uses TRBV28 with TRBJ1-4; 8 bases map to TRBD1. V lost 5 bases, J lost 6 bases, and 8 bases stayed unmatched. Germline V gives CDR1 MDHEN, CDR2 SYDVKM. The CDR3 contains 15 residues.

This clonotype was observed many times. The chain joins TRBV27 to TRBJ1-5; D is ambiguous. The V gene lost 5 bases and the J gene lost 0 bases, with 11 bases spanning the gap. CDR3 size: 15 residues. Germline V gene lookup returns CDR1 MNHEY and CDR2 SMNVEV (reference sequence). The CDR3 DNA follows: TGTGCCAGCAGTCTTCTTTACAATAGCAATCAGCCCCAGCATTTT. Translating it yields CASSLLYNSNQPQHF.

The chain employs TRBV7-6 and TRBJ1-1, with 7 nucleotides matching TRBD1. Germline loops: CDR1 SGHVS, CDR2 FNYEAQ. Losses at the gene ends were 5 bases for V and 3 bases for J; bases not matched to a gene: 12. The CDR3 runs 16 residues. The CDR3: CASSRRPDGTDTEAFF. Here the CDR3 DNA reads TGTGCCAGCAGCCGACGACCAGACGGGACAGACACTGAAGCTTTCTTT. The full variable domain, rest sourced from reference TRBV7-6 and TRBJ1-1, is GAGVSQSPRYKVTKRGQDVALRCDPISGHVSLYWYRQALGQGPEFLTYFNYEAQQDKSGLPNDRFSAERPEGSISTLTIQRTEQRDSAMYRCASSRRPDGTDTEAFFGQGTRLTVV.

This clonotype was counted at least ten times. The chain combines TRBV2 with TRBJ1-1; TRBD1 aligns across 7 bases. The CDR3 extends over 12 amino acids. Trimming removed 6 bases from V and 6 bases from J; junction bases left unmatched: 4. Germline loops: CDR1 SNHLY, CDR2 FYNNEI. In nucleotides, the CDR3 is TGTGCCAGCAGAATAGACAGGGCTGAAGCTTTCTTT. Its translation is CASRIDRAEAFF. Based on the CDR3 plus reference TRBV2 and TRBJ1-1, the full variable domain is EPEVTQTPSHQVTQMGQEVILRCVPISNHLYFYWYRQILGQKVEFLVSFYNNEISEKSEIFDDQFSVERPDGSNFTLKIRSTKLEDSAMYFCASRIDRAEAFFGQGTRLTVV.